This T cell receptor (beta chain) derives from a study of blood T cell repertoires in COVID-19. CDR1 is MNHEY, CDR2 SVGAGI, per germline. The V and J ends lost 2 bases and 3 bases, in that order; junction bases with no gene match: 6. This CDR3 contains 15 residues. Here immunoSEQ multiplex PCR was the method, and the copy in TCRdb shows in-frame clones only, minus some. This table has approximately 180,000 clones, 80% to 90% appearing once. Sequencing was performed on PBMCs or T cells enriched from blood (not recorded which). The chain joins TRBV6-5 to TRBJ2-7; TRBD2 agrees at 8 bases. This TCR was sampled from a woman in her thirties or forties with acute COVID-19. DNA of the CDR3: TGTGCCAGCAGTTACGCGGGGGGCGCTTACTACGAGCAGTACTTC. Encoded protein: CASSYAGGAYYEQYF.